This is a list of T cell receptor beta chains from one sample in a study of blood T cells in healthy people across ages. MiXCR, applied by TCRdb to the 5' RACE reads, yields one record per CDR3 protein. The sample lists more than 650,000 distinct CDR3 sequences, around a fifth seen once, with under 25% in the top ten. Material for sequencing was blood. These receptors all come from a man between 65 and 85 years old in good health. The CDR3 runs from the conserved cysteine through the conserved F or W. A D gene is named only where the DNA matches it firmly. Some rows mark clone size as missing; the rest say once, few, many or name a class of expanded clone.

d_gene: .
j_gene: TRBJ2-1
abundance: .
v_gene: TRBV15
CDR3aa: CATSRGKKGNEQFF
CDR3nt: TGTGCCACCAGCAGAGGTAAGAAGGGTAATGAGCAGTTCTTC

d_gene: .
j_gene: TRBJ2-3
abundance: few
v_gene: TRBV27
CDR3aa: CASSFTYTGADTQYF
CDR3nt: TGTGCCAGCAGTTTCACTTACACGGGGGCAGATACGCAGTATTTT

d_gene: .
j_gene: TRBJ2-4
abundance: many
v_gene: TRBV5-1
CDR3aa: CASSLSIAKNIQYF
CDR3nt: TGCGCCAGCAGCTTGTCTATAGCCAAAAACATTCAGTACTTC

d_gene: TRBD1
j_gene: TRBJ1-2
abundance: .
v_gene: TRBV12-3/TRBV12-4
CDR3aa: CASSTRTGFYYGYTF
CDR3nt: TGTGCCAGCAGTACGCGGACAGGATTCTACTATGGCTACACCTTC

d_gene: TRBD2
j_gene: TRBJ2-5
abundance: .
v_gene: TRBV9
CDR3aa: CASSPTSGDAETQYF
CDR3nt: TGTGCCAGCAGCCCAACTAGCGGGGACGCGGAGACCCAGTACTTC

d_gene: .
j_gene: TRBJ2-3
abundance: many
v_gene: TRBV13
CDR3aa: CASSDWLADTQYF
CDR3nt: TGTGCCAGCTCCGACTGGCTTGCGGATACGCAGTATTTT

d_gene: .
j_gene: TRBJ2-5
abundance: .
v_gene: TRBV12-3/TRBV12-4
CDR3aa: CASSYIEETQYF
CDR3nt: TGTGCCAGCAGTTACATAGAAGAGACCCAGTACTTC

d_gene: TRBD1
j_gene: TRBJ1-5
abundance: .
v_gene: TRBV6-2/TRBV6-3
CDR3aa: CASSYSAQGIQPQHF
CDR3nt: TGTGCCAGCAGTTACTCGGCACAGGGGATCCAGCCCCAGCATTTT

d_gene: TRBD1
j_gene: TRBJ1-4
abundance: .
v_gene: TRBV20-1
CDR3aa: CSAWGQSNEKLFF
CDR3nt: TGCAGTGCATGGGGACAGTCTAATGAAAAACTGTTTTTT

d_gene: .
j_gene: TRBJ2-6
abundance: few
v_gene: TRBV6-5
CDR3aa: CASSYSTPPGANVLTF
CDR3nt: TGTGCCAGCAGTTACTCGACCCCACCTGGGGCCAACGTCCTGACTTTC

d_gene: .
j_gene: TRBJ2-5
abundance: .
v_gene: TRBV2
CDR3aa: CASSGRRNQETQYF
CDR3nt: TGTGCCAGCAGTGGTCGGCGGAACCAAGAGACCCAGTACTTC

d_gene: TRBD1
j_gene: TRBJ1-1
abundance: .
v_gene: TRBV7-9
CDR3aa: CASSLAWTGNTEAFF
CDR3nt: TGTGCCAGCAGCTTAGCGTGGACAGGGAACACTGAAGCTTTCTTT

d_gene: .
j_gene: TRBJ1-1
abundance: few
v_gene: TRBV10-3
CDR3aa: CAISAGVTEAFF
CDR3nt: TGTGCCATCAGTGCGGGGGTCACTGAAGCTTTCTTT

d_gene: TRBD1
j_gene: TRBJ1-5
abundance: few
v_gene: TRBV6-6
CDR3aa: CASRDRVGDQPQHF
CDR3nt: TGTGCCAGCCGGGACAGGGTGGGTGATCAGCCCCAGCATTTT

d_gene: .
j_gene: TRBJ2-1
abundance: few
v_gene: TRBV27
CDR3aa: CASSLQMVLGLPSGEQFF
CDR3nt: TGTGCCAGCAGCCTGCAAATGGTACTTGGACTACCTTCGGGTGAGCAGTTCTTC

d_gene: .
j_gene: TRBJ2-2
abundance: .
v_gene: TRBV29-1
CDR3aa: CSVEDRLPGTNTGELFF
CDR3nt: TGCAGCGTTGAAGATCGGCTGCCGGGAACTAACACCGGGGAGCTGTTTTTT

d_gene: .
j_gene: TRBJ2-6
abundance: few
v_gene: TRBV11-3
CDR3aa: CAAKEANVLTF
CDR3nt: TGTGCCGCCAAGGAAGCCAACGTCCTGACTTTC

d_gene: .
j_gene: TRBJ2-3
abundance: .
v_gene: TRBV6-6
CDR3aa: CASTKGGPTDTQYF
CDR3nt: TGTGCCAGCACCAAGGGGGGGCCGACCGATACGCAGTATTTT

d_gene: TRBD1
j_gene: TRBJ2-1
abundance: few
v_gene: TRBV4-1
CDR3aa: CASSQPDRAYNEQFF
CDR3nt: TGCGCCAGCAGCCAGCCGGACAGGGCCTACAATGAGCAGTTCTTC

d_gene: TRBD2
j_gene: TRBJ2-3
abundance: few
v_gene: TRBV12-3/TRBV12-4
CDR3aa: CASSSGTSPSTDTQYF
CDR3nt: TGTGCCAGCAGTTCGGGGACTAGCCCTAGCACAGATACGCAGTATTTT

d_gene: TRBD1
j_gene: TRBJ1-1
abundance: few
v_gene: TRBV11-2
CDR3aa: CASSPPSDRVYTEAFF
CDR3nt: TGTGCCAGCAGCCCCCCCTCCGACAGGGTGTACACTGAAGCTTTCTTT

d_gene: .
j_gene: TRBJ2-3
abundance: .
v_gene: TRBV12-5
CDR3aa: CASGLASGDTLYTDTQYF
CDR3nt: TGTGCTAGTGGTTTGGCCTCGGGGGACACTCTTTACACAGATACGCAGTATTTT

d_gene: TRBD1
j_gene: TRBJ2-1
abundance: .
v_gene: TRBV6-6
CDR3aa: CASSGTTGLDNEQFF
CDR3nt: TGTGCCAGCAGCGGAACGACAGGGTTGGACAATGAGCAGTTCTTC

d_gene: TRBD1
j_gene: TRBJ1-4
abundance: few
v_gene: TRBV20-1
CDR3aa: CSAKRAGGERLFF
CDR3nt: TGCAGTGCAAAGCGGGCAGGGGGGGAAAGACTGTTTTTT

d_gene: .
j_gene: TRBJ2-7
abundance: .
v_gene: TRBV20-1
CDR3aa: CSARDQLQQVFEPYEQYF
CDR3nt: TGCAGTGCTAGAGATCAATTACAACAGGTTTTCGAACCCTACGAGCAGTACTTC

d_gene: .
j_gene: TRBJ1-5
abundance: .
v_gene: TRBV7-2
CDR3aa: CASSSGQNHQPQHF
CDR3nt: TGTGCCAGCAGCTCCGGACAAAACCATCAGCCCCAGCATTTT

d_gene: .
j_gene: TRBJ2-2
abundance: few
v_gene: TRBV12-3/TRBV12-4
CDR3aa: CASSLPAGLNTGELFF
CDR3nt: TGTGCCAGCAGTCTCCCGGCAGGGCTGAACACCGGGGAGCTGTTTTTT

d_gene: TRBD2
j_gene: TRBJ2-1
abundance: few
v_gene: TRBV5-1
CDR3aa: CASSLVAGGLNERFF
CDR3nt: TGCGCCAGCAGCTTGGTAGCGGGGGGGCTTAATGAGCGGTTCTTC

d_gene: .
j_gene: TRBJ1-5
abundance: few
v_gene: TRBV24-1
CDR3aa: CATSAGPHQPQHF
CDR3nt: TGTGCCACCAGTGCCGGTCCTCACCAGCCCCAGCATTTT

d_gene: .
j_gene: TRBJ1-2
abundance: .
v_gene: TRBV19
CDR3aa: CASSVTPFGYGYTF
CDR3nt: TGTGCCAGTAGTGTGACACCTTTCGGGTATGGCTACACCTTC

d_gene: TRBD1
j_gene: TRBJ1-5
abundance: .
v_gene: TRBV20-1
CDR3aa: CSARGQYNQPQHF
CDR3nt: TGCAGTGCTAGGGGACAGTACAATCAGCCCCAGCATTTT

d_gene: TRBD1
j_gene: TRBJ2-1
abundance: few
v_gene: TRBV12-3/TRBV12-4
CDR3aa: CASSLISGQSSYNEQFF
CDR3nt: TGTGCCAGCAGTTTGATTTCGGGACAGAGCTCCTACAATGAGCAGTTCTTC

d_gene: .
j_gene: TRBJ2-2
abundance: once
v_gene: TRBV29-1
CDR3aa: CSVAYHTGELFF
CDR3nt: TGCAGCGTTGCTTACCATACCGGGGAGCTGTTTTTT

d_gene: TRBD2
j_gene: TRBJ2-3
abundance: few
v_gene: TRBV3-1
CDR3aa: CASSPEAGEDDTQYF
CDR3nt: TGTGCCAGCAGCCCCGAAGCGGGAGAAGACGATACGCAGTATTTT

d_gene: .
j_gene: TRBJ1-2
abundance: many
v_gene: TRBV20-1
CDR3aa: CSAREGNNNYGYTF
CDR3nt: TGCAGTGCTAGAGAGGGAAATAATAACTATGGCTACACCTTC